One T cell receptor (beta chain) is described in this entry. The sample belongs to a study of blood T cell repertoires in COVID-19. Study as a whole: From the United States, Italy and Spain came samples of acute and convalescent COVID-19.

The CDR3 loop spans 15 amino acids. The germline V and J ends were trimmed by 0 bases and 1 base, with 9 bases remaining between them. From germline, CDR1 is MNHEY and CDR2 SVGEGT. Sequencing used immunoSEQ multiplex PCR; TCRdb keeps in-frame clones, though not all of them. The sample lists some 110,000 clones; over 80% were seen once. The receptor was derived from a young man with acute or convalescent COVID-19. The sequencing input was peripheral blood. The rearrangement links TRBV6-2 or TRBV6-3 to TRBJ1-1; no firm D call. This CDR3 reads CASSYSVAENTEAFF. CDR3 coding DNA: TGTGCCAGCAGTTACTCGGTGGCAGAGAACACTGAAGCTTTCTTT.